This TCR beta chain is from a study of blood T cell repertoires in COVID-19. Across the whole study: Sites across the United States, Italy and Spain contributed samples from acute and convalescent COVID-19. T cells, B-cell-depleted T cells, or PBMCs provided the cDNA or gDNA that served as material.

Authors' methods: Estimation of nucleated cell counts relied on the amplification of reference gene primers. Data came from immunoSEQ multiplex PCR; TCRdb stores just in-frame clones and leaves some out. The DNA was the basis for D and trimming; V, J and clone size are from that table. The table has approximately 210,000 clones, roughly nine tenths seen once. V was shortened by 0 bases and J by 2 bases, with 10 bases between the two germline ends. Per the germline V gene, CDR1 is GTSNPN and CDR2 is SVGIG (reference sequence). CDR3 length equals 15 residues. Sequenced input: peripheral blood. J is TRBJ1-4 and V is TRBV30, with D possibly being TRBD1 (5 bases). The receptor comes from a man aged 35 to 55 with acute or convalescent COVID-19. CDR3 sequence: CAWSVLRQTNEKLFF. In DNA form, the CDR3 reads TGTGCCTGGAGTGTGCTTCGACAGACTAATGAAAAACTGTTTTTT.